These 25 T cell receptor beta chains came from one sample sequenced in a study of identifying expanded T cells in peripheral blood. Using immunoSEQ multiplex PCR, the repertoire was profiled, and TCRdb retains in-frame clones only, with some absent. The sample includes around 100,000 clones, around 88% of them seen just once. The sample comprised blood. All receptors come from a person aged 18 to 70 in good health.

This chain joins TRBV27 and TRBJ1-2, with D tentatively TRBD1 (6 bases). The CDR3 runs to 15 residues. Deletions cut 3 bases from V and 4 bases from J, with 15 bases between. Germline V gene lookup returns CDR1 MNHEY and CDR2 SMNVEV (reference sequence). The CDR3 here is CASSLGAGSLYGYTF. The CDR3 nucleotides are TGTGCCAGCAGTTTGGGGGCAGGGAGCCTCTATGGCTACACCTTC.

The rearrangement uses TRBV10-1 and TRBJ1-2, with D maybe TRBD1 (6 bases). Trimming took 0 bases from V and 2 from J, leaving 28 bases between them. CDR3 length: 21 residues. CDR1 is WNHNN, CDR2 SYGVQD, per germline (reference sequence). The CDR3 DNA follows: TGCGCCAGCAGTGAGTCGGTTGTCGGGACAATATCCCCCTACCTCAACTATGGCTACACCTTC. This encodes CASSESVVGTISPYLNYGYTF.

The chain employs TRBV29-1 and TRBJ1-6, with D possibly being TRBD1 (5 bases). The germline CDR1 and CDR2 sequences are SQVTM and ANQGSEA. V was pared by 6 bases and J by 0 bases, with 12 bases between. The CDR3 spans 15 residues. This CDR3 is CSVGTGDSYNSPLHF. CDR3 bases: TGCAGCGTAGGTACAGGCGACTCCTATAATTCACCCCTCCACTTT.

This clone turned up a few times. This chain links TRBV9 with TRBJ1-6; 7 bases match TRBD1. CDR1 and CDR2 (germline): SGDLS, YYNGEE. V dropped 4 bases and J dropped 16; count of bases not matched to a gene: 11. The CDR3 covers 13 residues. This chain's CDR3 is CASSIGPSGGLHF. CDR3 bases: TGTGCCAGCAGCATCGGGCCCTCAGGGGGACTCCACTTT. The variable domain in full, completed from reference TRBV9 and TRBJ1-6, reads DSGVTQTPKHLITATGQRVTLRCSPRSGDLSVYWYQQSLDQGLQFLIQYYNGEERAKGNILERFSAQQFPDLHSELNLSSLELGDSALYFCASSIGPSGGLHFGNGTRLTVT.

V gene TRBV15 combines with J gene TRBJ1-2; tentatively, D is TRBD1 (6 bases). Germline V lookup: CDR1 LNHNV, CDR2 YYDKDF (reference sequence). The CDR3 is 14 residues long. The ends were cut back, 0 bases at V and 7 bases at J, with 12 bases in the middle. Written as DNA, the CDR3 is TGTGCCACCAGCAGAGATATGGCAGGGGCTGGCTACACCTTC. This translates into CATSRDMAGAGYTF.

For this clone: The sample carries other DNA sequences with the same CDR3. V usage is TRBV6-1 and J usage is TRBJ2-2, with 8 bases identical to TRBD1. This CDR3 is built from 13 residues. Germline values: CDR1 MNHNS, CDR2 SASEGT. V shed 10 bases and J 1 base; nucleotides not matched to a gene: 2. The CDR3 sequence: CATDRGNTGELFF. The CDR3 DNA sequence: TGTGCCACAGACAGGGGGAACACCGGGGAGCTGTTTTTT.

The V call is TRBV6-5, the J call TRBJ1-1; D gene uncertain. The germline V gene has CDR1 MNHEY and CDR2 SVGAGI. V lost 0 bases to trimming and J lost 1 base, with 9 bases between them. This CDR3 has 15 residues. CDR3 nucleotide sequence: TGTGCCAGCAGTTACTCATTGGCGAAGAACACTGAAGCTTTCTTT. It is translated as CASSYSLAKNTEAFF.

The chain combines TRBV7-8 with TRBJ1-1, with D maybe TRBD1 (6 bases). CDR3 size: 16 residues. The V end was cut by 2 bases, the J end by 1 base, with 14 bases between. Germline V gene data show CDR1 as SGHVS and CDR2 as FQNEAQ. CDR3 amino acids: CASSLRGQGTNTEAFF. The CDR3 nucleotides are TGTGCCAGCAGCTTACGAGGTCAGGGGACGAACACTGAAGCTTTCTTT.

The rearrangement links TRBV1 to TRBJ2-4. TRBV1 is a recognized pseudogene. The CDR3 extends over 18 amino acids. The CDR3 loop reads CTSSPLGDHGDGKNIQYF. For the CDR3, the DNA is TGCACCAGCAGCCCCCTAGGGGACCATGGGGATGGCAAAAACATTCAGTACTTC.

In nucleotides, the CDR3 is TGCGCCAGCAGCCCCCGGAAGGGCCGGGGACCCGGGGAGCTGTTTTTT. This sequence encodes CASSPRKGRGPGELFF. V gene TRBV4-3 combines with J gene TRBJ2-2; D may correspond to TRBD1 or TRBD2 (5 bases each). Germline V gene sequence: CDR1 LGHNA, CDR2 YSLEER. Deletions cut 4 bases from V and 6 bases from J, with 18 bases between. The CDR3 has 16 amino acids.

V and J are TRBV7-6 and TRBJ2-3, with TRBD2 matching over 12 bases. Germline V gene sequence: CDR1 SGHVS, CDR2 FNYEAQ. The CDR3 has 15 residues. Unmatched junction bases numbered 2, after V lost 4 bases and J lost 3 bases. In DNA form, the CDR3 reads TGTGCCAGCAGCTCTAGCGGGGGGGCGACAGATACGCAGTATTTT. Amino acids: CASSSSGGATDTQYF.

CDR3 DNA: TGTGCCAGCAGCTTAGGGTTGGGGACTAGCGGGGGGGCCGACACAGATACGCAGTATTTT. This codes for CASSLGLGTSGGADTDTQYF. J is TRBJ2-3 and V is TRBV13; 16 bases are shared with TRBD2. With 0 bases clipped from V and 2 bases from J, the junction kept 8 bases outside the gene matches. Germline V CDR1 and CDR2: PRHDT, FYEKMQ (reference sequence). There are 20 residues in the CDR3.

The chain employs TRBV30 and TRBJ1-6; D remains unclear. The length of the CDR3 is 13 residues. CDR1 is GTSNPN, CDR2 SVGIG, per germline (reference sequence). Trimming took off 0 bases at V and 10 bases at J, with 10 bases between the two ends. This CDR3 reads CAWSVSHLSPLHF. CDR3 DNA: TGTGCCTGGAGTGTATCCCACTTATCACCCCTCCACTTT. The variable domain in full, with the rest retrieved from reference TRBV30 and TRBJ1-6, is SQTIHQWPATLVQPVGSPLSLECTVEGTSNPNLYWYRQAAGRGLQLLFYSVGIGQISSEVPQNLSASRPQDRQFILSSKKLLLSDSGFYLCAWSVSHLSPLHFGNGTRLTVT.

V usage is TRBV5-1 and J usage is TRBJ2-5; D remains ambiguous. This CDR3 has 11 residues. V lost 5 bases and J lost 2, with 4 bases in between. Per germline, CDR1 SGHRS and CDR2 YFSETQ. In DNA, the CDR3 is TGCGCCAGCAGTTCGCAAGAGACCCAGTACTTC. Translated: CASSSQETQYF.

The chain is built from TRBV7-6 and TRBJ2-2; 13 bases fit TRBD2. Germline lookup yields CDR1 SGHVS and CDR2 FNYEAQ. V lost 7 bases, J lost 6 bases, and 2 bases stayed unmatched. This CDR3 is 14 amino acids long. CDR3 DNA sequence: TGTGCCAGCACCACTAGCGGGGGGGCCGGGGAGCTGTTTTTT. Translated: CASTTSGGAGELFF.

The rearrangement joins TRBV12-5 to TRBJ2-1; D is undetermined. Germline CDR1 LGHNT, CDR2 FRNRAP. The CDR3 contains 15 residues. V lost 1 base, J lost 6 bases, and 13 bases lay in between. The CDR3 region has the DNA TGTGCTAGTGGTTTGGGGCAGTCAGGCCTCAATGAGCAGTTCTTC. Protein product: CASGLGQSGLNEQFF.

CDR3 amino acids: CATSRVAGGAGDTQYF. CDR3 DNA sequence: TGTGCCACCAGCAGAGTAGCGGGTGGCGCGGGAGATACGCAGTATTTT. The rearrangement uses TRBV15 and TRBJ2-3; 7 nucleotides align to TRBD2. The CDR3 is 16 residues long. Germline trimming cut 1 base from V and 5 bases from J; bases unmatched to any gene: 9. Germline-derived CDR1 and CDR2 are LNHNV and YYDKDF (reference sequence).

The chain links TRBV4-3 to TRBJ1-6; 7 bases are shared with TRBD1. V lost 4 bases, J lost 10 bases, and 4 bases stayed unmatched. Germline V CDR1 and CDR2: LGHNA, YSLEER. This CDR3 spans 13 amino acids. The CDR3 DNA follows: TGCGCCAGCAGCCCGCGACAGGGATCACCCCTCCACTTT. Encoded protein: CASSPRQGSPLHF.

J is TRBJ2-1 and V is TRBV15, with TRBD2 matching over 7 bases. This CDR3 is built from 16 residues. The V gene end was trimmed by 0 bases and the J gene end by 1 base; junction bases not matched to a gene: 3. Germline V gene data show CDR1 as LNHNV and CDR2 as YYDKDF (reference sequence). The DNA for the CDR3 is TGTGCCACCAGCAGAGACGGGGAGGGGTCCTACAATGAGCAGTTCTTC. Amino acid sequence: CATSRDGEGSYNEQFF.

This chain links TRBV5-1 with TRBJ2-7; perhaps TRBD1 as D (6 bases). The CDR3 length is 17 residues. CDR1 and CDR2 (germline): SGHRS, YFSETQ. V lost 4 bases, J lost 3 bases, and 23 bases lay in between. CDR3 bases: TGCGCCAGCAGCCGAACCCTCCATCGGGACACTAACTACGAGCAGTACTTC. Amino acid sequence: CASSRTLHRDTNYEQYF. The full variable domain, with the rest looked up from reference TRBV5-1 and TRBJ2-7, is KAGVTQTPRYLIKTRGQQVTLSCSPISGHRSVSWYQQTPGQGLQFLFEYFSETQRNKGNFPGRFSGRQFSNSRSEMNVSTLELGDSALYLCASSRTLHRDTNYEQYFGPGTRLTVT.

This chain links TRBV18 with TRBJ2-1; D is perhaps TRBD1 (5 bases). This CDR3 comprises 14 residues. The V end was cut by 5 bases, the J end by 7 bases, with 15 bases between. Germline V gives CDR1 KGHSH, CDR2 LQKENI. The CDR3 here is CASSATPGKNEQFF. CDR3 sequence (DNA): TGTGCCAGCTCAGCCACCCCAGGGAAAAATGAGCAGTTCTTC.

This rearrangement joins TRBV18 to TRBJ2-5, with 10 bases lining up with TRBD1. CDR1 KGHSH and CDR2 LQKENI come from the germline V gene. The CDR3 extends over 14 amino acids. With 3 bases clipped from V and 11 bases from J, the junction kept 9 bases outside the gene matches. The CDR3 DNA reads as TGTGCCAGCTCACCGGGGACAGGGGTGAGGGAGCAGTACTTC. Its protein product is CASSPGTGVREQYF.

This clone was counted a single time. The CDR3 loop reads CASTLTRGRIYGYTF. CDR3 sequence (DNA): TGTGCCAGTACCCTGACAAGGGGACGGATCTATGGCTACACCTTC. The chain couples TRBV19 to TRBJ1-2; perhaps TRBD1 as D (5 bases). The ends were cut back, 7 bases at V and 4 bases at J, with 19 bases in the middle. Germline values: CDR1 LNHDA, CDR2 SQIVND (reference sequence). CDR3 length: 15 amino acids.

The V gene is TRBV5-6, the J gene TRBJ1-1, with D unresolved. Deletions cut 0 bases from V and 1 base from J, with 4 bases between. Germline V lookup: CDR1 SGHDT, CDR2 YYEEEE. The CDR3 loop spans 13 amino acids. DNA of the CDR3: TGTGCCAGCAGCTTGGGGAGGAACACTGAAGCTTTCTTT. Translated, it gives CASSLGRNTEAFF. The whole variable domain, filled in from reference TRBV5-6 and TRBJ1-1, reads DAGVTQSPTHLIKTRGQQVTLRCSPKSGHDTVSWYQQALGQGPQFIFQYYEEEERQRGNFPDRFSGHQFPNYSSELNVNALLLGDSALYLCASSLGRNTEAFFGQGTRLTVV.

Points on this clone: The junction and the germline gene differ at one end; a read error may be behind it. The rearrangement joins TRBV5-4 to TRBJ2-7, with D possibly matching TRBD2 (7 bases). The CDR3 runs 14 residues. The germline CDR1 and CDR2 sequences are SGHNT and YYREEE (reference sequence). CDR3 region: CASSPGDYSYEQYF. The CDR3 DNA sequence: TGCGCCAGCAGCCCAGGGGACTACTCCTACGAGCAGTACTTC.